Presented here are 5 T cell receptor beta chains from one specimen sequenced in a study of T cell responses to AZD1222 COVID-19 vaccine. The table came from immunoSEQ multiplex PCR; TCRdb's copy has only in-frame clones and leaves some out. The sample lists tens of thousands of clones; around 90% were seen once. Sequenced material: peripheral blood, taken 28 days after the second dose of the MenACWY control vaccine. The source of these receptors is an adult who received the MenACWY meningococcal vaccine as a control.

The chain recombines TRBV18 with TRBJ2-2; D uncertain. The V end lost 1 base, the J end lost 4 bases, and 16 bases lay between the germline ends. The CDR3 extends over 17 amino acids. The germline V gene encodes CDR1 KGHSH and CDR2 LQKENI. The DNA of the CDR3 is TGTGCCAGCTCACCACTTGCCATGCAACGCGGCACCGGGGAGCTGTTTTTT. Protein: CASSPLAMQRGTGELFF.

The V and J genes are TRBV6-1 and TRBJ2-1; 7 bases line up with TRBD1. Germline values: CDR1 MNHNS, CDR2 SASEGT. CDR3 length: 14 amino acids. The V gene end was trimmed by 8 bases and the J gene end by 0 bases; junction bases not matched to a gene: 4. The CDR3 DNA sequence: TGTGCCAGCCGACGGGACAGCTCCTACAATGAGCAGTTCTTC. Translated, it gives CASRRDSSYNEQFF.

The V call is TRBV11-2, the J call TRBJ2-2, with unresolved D. Germline CDR1 SGHAT, CDR2 FQNNGV. The V end lost 2 bases, the J end lost 0 bases, and 16 bases lay between the germline ends. The CDR3 totals 18 residues. The DNA of the CDR3 is TGTGCCAGCAGCTTAAGATCGTGGGAACTATCGAACACCGGGGAGCTGTTTTTT. Translation gives CASSLRSWELSNTGELFF. Looking up the rest from reference TRBV11-2 and TRBJ2-2 gives the full variable domain: EAGVAQSPRYKIIEKRQSVAFWCNPISGHATLYWYQQILGQGPKLLIQFQNNGVVDDSQLPKDRFSAERLKGVDSTLKIQPAKLEDSAVYLCASSLRSWELSNTGELFFGEGSRLTVL.

The chain combines TRBV5-4 with TRBJ2-2; possibly TRBD1 for D (5 bases). Germline V gene sequence: CDR1 SGHNT, CDR2 YYREEE (reference sequence). Trimming took 2 bases from V and 3 from J, leaving 14 bases between them. The CDR3 runs 16 residues. DNA for the CDR3: TGTGCCAGCAGCTTTCGACAGTGGGGTTACACCGGGGAGCTGTTTTTT. It specifies CASSFRQWGYTGELFF.

The chain recombines TRBV20-1 with TRBJ2-5; maybe TRBD1 (5 bases). The CDR3 sequence is 13 residues long. Germline V lookup: CDR1 DFQATT, CDR2 SNEGSKA (reference sequence). V gave up 3 bases and J gave up 4 bases, with 12 bases separating them. In DNA form, the CDR3 reads TGCAGTGCTAGTCCACAAACAGGAGAGACCCAGTACTTC. Amino acids: CSASPQTGETQYF.